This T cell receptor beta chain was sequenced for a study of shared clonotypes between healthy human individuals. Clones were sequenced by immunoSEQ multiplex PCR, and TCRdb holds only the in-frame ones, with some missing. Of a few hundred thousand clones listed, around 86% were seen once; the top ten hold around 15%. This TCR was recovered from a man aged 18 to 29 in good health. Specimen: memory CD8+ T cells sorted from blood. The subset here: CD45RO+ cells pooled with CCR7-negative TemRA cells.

The DNA of the CDR3 is TGTGCCAGCAGTATTATAGCGGGGGGCTTGAGCACAGATACGCAGTATTTT. Translating it yields CASSIIAGGLSTDTQYF. The chain recombines TRBV28 with TRBJ2-3, with 10 bases that match TRBD2. The V segment lost 5 bases and the J segment 0 bases; nucleotides outside the gene matches: 8. CDR1 is MDHEN, CDR2 SYDVKM, per germline. The CDR3 spans 17 residues.